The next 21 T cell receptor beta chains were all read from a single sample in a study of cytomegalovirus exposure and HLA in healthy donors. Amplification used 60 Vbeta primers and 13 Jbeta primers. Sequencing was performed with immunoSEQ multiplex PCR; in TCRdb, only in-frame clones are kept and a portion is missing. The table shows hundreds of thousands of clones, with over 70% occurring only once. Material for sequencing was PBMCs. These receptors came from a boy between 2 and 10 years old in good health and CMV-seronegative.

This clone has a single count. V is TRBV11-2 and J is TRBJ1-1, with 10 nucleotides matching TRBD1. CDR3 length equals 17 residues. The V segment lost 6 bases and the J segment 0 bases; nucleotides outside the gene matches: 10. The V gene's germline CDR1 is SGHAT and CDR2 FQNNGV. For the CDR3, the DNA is TGTGCCAGCAGATTGACAGGGGGCCTACGGTTGAACACTGAAGCTTTCTTT. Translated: CASRLTGGLRLNTEAFF.

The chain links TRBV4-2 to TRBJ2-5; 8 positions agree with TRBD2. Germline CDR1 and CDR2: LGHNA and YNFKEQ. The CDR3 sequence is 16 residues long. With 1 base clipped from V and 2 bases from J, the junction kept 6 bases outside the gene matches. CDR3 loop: CASSQGIGGEQETQYF. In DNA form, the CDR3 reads TGTGCCAGCAGCCAAGGGATCGGGGGGGAACAAGAGACCCAGTACTTC.

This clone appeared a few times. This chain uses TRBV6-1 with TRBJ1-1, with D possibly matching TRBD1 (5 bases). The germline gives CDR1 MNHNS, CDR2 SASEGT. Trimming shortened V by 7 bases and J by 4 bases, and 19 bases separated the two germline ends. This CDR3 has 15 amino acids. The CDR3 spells CASNQEQALGTEAFF. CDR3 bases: TGTGCCAGCAACCAGGAACAGGCCTTGGGCACTGAAGCTTTCTTT.

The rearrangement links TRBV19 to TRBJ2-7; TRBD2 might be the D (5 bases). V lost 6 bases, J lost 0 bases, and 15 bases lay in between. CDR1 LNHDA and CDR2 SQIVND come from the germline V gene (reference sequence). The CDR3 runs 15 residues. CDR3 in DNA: TGTGCCAGTAGCTTTGAGACGGGGAGCTCCTACGAGCAGTACTTC. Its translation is CASSFETGSSYEQYF.

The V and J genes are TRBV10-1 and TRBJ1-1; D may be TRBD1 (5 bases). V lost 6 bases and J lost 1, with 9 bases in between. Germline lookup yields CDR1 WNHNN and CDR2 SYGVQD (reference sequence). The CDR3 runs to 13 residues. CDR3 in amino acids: CASRETENTEAFF. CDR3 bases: TGCGCCAGCAGAGAGACAGAGAACACTGAAGCTTTCTTT.

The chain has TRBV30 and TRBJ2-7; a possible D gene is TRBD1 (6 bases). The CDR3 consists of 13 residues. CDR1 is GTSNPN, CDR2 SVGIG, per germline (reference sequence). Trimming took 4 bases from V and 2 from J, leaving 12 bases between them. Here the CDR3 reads CAWITGSTYEQYF. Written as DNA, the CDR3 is TGTGCCTGGATTACAGGGTCCACCTACGAGCAGTACTTC. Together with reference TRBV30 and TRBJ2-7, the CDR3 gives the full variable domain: SQTIHQWPATLVQPVGSPLSLECTVEGTSNPNLYWYRQAAGRGLQLLFYSVGIGQISSEVPQNLSASRPQDRQFILSSKKLLLSDSGFYLCAWITGSTYEQYFGPGTRLTVT.

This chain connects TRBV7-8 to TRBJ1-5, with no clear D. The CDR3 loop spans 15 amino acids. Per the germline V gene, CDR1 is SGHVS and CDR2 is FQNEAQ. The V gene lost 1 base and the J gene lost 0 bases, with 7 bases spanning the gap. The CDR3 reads CASSLVALSNQPQHF. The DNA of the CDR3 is TGTGCCAGCAGCTTAGTGGCCCTTAGCAATCAGCCCCAGCATTTT.

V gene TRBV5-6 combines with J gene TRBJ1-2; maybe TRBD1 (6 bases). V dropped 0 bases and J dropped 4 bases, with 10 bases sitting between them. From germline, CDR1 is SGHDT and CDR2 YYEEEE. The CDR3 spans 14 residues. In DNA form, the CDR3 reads TGTGCCAGCAGCTTGGGCAGGGGCAGCTATGGCTACACCTTC. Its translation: CASSLGRGSYGYTF.

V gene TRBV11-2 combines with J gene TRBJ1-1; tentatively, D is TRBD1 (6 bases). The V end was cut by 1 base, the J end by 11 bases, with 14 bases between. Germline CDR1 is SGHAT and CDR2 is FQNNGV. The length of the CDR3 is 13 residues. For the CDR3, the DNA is TGTGCCAGCAGCTTAGGCGGGGGCGCGCCCGCTTTCTTT. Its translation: CASSLGGGAPAFF.

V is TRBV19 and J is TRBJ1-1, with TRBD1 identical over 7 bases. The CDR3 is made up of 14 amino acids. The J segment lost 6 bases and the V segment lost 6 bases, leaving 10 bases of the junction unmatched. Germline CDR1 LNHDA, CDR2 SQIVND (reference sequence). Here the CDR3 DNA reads TGTGCCAGTAGAGCACAGGGGAATGGCGCTGAAGCTTTCTTT. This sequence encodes CASRAQGNGAEAFF. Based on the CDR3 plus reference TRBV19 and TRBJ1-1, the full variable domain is DGGITQSPKYLFRKEGQNVTLSCEQNLNHDAMYWYRQDPGQGLRLIYYSQIVNDFQKGDIAEGYSVSREKKESFPLTVTSAQKNPTAFYLCASRAQGNGAEAFFGQGTRLTVV.

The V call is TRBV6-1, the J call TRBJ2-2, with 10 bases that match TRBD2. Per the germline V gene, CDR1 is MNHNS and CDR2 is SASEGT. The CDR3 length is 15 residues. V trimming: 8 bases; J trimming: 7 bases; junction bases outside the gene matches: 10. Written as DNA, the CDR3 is TGTGCCAGCCGGCTAGCGGGAGCATTGAACGGGGAGCTGTTTTTT. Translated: CASRLAGALNGELFF.

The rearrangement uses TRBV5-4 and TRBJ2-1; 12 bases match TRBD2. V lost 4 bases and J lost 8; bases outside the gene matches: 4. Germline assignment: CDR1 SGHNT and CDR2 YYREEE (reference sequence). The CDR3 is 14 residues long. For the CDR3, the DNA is TGTGCCAGCAGCCTAGCGGGGGGGTTGGATGAGCAGTTCTTC. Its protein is CASSLAGGLDEQFF.

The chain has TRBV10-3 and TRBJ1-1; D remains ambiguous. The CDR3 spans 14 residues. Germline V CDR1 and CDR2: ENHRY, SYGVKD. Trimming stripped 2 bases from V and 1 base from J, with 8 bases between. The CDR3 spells CAISEEVENTEAFF. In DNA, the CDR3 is TGTGCCATCAGTGAGGAAGTAGAGAACACTGAAGCTTTCTTT.

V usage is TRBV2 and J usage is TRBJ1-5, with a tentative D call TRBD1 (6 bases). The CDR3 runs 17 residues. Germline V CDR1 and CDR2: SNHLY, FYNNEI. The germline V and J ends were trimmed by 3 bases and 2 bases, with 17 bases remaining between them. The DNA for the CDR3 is TGTGCCAGCAGTGATGGTACCCACAGGGCGGGCAATCAGCCCCAGCATTTT. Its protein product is CASSDGTHRAGNQPQHF.

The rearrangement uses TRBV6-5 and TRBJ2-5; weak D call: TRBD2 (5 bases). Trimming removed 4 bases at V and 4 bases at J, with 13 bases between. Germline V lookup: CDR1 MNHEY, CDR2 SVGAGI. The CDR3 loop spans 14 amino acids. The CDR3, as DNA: TGTGCCAGCAGTTCACATACGGCGGGAGAGACCCAGTACTTC. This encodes CASSSHTAGETQYF.

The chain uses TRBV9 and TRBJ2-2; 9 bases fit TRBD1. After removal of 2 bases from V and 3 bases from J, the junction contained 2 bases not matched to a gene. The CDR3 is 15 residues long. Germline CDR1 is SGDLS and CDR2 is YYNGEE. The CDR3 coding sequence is TGTGCCAGCAGCGTCGACAGGGGGTACACCGGGGAGCTGTTTTTT. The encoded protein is CASSVDRGYTGELFF.

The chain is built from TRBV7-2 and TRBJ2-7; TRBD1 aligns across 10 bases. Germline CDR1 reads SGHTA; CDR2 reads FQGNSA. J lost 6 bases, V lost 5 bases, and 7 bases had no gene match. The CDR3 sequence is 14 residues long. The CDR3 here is CASSPDRGSSEQYF. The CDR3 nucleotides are TGTGCCAGCAGCCCGGACAGGGGGAGTAGCGAGCAGTACTTC.

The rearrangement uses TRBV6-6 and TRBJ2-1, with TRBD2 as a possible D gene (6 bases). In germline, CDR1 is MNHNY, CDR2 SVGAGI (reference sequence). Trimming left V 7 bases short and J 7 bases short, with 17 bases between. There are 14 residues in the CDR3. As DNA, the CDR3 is TGTGCCAGCACCCCGAGGGCGGGATTGAATGAGCAGTTCTTC. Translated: CASTPRAGLNEQFF.

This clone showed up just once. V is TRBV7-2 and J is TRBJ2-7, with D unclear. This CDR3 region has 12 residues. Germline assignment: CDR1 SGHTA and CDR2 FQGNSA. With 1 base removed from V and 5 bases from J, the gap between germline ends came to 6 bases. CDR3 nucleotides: TGTGCCAGCAGCTTAGACAATAACGAGCAGTACTTC. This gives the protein CASSLDNNEQYF.

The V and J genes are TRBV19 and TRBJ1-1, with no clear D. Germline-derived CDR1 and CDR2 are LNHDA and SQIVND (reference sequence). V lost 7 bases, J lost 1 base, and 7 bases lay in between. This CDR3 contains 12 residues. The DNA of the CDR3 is TGTGCCAGTATGGCGGGGAACACTGAAGCTTTCTTT. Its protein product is CASMAGNTEAFF.

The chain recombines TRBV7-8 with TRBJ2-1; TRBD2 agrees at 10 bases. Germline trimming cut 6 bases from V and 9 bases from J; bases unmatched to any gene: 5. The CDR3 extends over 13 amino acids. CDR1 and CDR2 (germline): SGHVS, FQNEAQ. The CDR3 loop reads CASRSGGGIEQFF. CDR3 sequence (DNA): TGTGCCAGCAGGAGCGGGGGGGGGATTGAGCAGTTCTTC.